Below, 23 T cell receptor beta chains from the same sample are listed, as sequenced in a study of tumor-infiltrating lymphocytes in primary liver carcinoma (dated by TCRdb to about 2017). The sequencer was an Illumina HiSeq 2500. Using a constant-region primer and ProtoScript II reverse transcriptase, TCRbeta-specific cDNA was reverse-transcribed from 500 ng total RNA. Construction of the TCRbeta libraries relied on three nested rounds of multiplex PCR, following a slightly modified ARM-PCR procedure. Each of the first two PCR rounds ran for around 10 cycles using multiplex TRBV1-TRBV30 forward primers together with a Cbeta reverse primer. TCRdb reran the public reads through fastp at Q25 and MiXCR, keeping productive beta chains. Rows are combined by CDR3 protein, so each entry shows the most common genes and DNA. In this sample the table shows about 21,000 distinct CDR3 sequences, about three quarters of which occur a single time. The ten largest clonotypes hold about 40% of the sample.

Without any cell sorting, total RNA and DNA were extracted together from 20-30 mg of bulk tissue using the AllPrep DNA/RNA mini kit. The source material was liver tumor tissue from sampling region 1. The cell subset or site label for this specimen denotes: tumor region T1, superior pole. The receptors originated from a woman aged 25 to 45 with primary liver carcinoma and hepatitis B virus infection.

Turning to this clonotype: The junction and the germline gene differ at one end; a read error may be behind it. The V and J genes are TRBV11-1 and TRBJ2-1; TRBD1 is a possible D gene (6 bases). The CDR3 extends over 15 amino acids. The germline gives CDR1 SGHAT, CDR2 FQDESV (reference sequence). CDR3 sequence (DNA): TGTGTCAGCAGTCGGAGACAGGCCCTCTACAATGAGCAGTTCTTC. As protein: CVSSRRQALYNEQFF.

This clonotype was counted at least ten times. The DNA of the CDR3 is TGTGCCAGCAGTTTAGAGGGGGCTCTCTACGAGCAGTACTTC. Protein sequence: CASSLEGALYEQYF. The chain uses TRBV12-3 or TRBV12-4 and TRBJ2-7; 7 bases are a match to TRBD1. The V and J ends lost 1 base and 3 bases, in that order; junction bases with no gene match: 3. The CDR3 covers 14 residues.

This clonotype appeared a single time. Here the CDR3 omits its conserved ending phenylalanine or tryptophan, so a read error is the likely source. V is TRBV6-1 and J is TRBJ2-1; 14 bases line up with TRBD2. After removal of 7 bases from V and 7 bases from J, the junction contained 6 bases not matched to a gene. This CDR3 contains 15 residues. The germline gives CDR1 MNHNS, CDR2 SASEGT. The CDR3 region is CASKWGLAGDNEQFL. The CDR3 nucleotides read TGTGCCAGCAAGTGGGGACTAGCGGGAGATAATGAGCAGTTCCTC.

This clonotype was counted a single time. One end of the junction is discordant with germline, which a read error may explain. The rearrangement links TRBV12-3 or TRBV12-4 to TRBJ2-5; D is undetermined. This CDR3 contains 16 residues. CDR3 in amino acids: CASSLSPWWSVETRYF. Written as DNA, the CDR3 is TGTGCCAGCAGTTTAAGTCCGTGGTGGTCGGTGGAGACCCGGTACTTC.

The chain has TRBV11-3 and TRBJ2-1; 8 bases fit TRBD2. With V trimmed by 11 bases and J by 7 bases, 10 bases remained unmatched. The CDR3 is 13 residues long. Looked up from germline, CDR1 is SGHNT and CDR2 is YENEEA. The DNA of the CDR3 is TGTGCCGGCGCCAGCGGGAGCTGGAATGAGCAGTTCTTC. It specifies CAGASGSWNEQFF.

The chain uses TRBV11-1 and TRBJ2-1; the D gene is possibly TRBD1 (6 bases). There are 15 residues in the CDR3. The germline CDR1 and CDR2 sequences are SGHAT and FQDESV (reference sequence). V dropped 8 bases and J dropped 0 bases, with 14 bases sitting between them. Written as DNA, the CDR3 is TGTGCCAGCGACCGGAGACAGGTCTCCTACAATGAGCAGTTCTTC. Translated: CASDRRQVSYNEQFF.

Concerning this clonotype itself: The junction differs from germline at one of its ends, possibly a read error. The CDR3 protein is CATSDFGRYSYNEQFF. The CDR3 region has the DNA TGCGCCACCAGTGATTTCGGTAGGTATTCCTACAATGAGCAGTTCTTC. The chain employs TRBV24-1 and TRBJ2-1; D remains ambiguous. There are 16 residues in the CDR3. CDR1 and CDR2 from the germline V gene are KGHDR and SFDVKD.

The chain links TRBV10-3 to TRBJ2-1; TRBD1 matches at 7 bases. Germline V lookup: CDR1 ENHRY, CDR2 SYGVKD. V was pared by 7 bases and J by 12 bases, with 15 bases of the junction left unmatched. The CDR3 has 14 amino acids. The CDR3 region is CAITDVGGIDGQFF. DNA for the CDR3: TGTGCCATCACTGATGTAGGGGGCATCGATGGGCAGTTCTTC.

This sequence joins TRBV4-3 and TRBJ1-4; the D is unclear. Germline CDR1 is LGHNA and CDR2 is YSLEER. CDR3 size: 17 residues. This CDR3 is CTNSQVRIMGWNEKLFF. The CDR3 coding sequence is TGCACCAACAGCCAAGTTCGTATTATGGGATGGAATGAAAAACTGTTTTTT.

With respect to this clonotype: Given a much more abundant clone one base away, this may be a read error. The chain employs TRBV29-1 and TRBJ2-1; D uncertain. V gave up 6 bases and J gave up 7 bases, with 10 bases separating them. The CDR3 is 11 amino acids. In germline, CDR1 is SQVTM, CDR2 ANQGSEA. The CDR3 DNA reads TGCAGCGTGCCCAGTGGAAATGAGCAGTTCTTC. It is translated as CSVPSGNEQFF.

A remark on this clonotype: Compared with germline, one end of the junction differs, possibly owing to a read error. CDR3 coding DNA: TGTGCCGGTAGCTTGGGCGTCAGTAATTCACCCCTCCAATTT. Residues: CAGSLGVSNSPLQF. The rearrangement joins TRBV5-5 to TRBJ1-6; D is undetermined. Germline lookup yields CDR1 SGHKS and CDR2 YYEKEE (reference sequence). CDR3 length: 14 residues.

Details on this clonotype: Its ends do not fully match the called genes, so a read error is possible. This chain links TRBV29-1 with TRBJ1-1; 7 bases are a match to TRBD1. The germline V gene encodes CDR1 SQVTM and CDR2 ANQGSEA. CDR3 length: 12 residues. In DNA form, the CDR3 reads TGCAGCGTCGAGACAGGGACTACTGAAGATTTCTTT. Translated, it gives CSVETGTTEDFF.

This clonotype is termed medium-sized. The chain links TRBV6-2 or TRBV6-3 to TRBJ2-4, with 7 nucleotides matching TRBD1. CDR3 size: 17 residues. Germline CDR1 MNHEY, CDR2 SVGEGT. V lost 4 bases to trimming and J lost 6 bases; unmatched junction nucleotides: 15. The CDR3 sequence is CASSSLKGDSRRNIQYF. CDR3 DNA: TGTGCCAGCAGTTCTCTAAAAGGGGACAGCCGGAGAAACATTCAGTACTTC.

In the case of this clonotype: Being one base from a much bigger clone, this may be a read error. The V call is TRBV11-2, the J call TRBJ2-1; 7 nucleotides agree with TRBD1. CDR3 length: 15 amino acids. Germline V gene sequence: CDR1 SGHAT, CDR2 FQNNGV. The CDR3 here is CTSSLPGLWDSEQFF. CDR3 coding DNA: TGTACCAGCAGCTTGCCGGGATTATGGGACAGTGAGCAGTTCTTC.

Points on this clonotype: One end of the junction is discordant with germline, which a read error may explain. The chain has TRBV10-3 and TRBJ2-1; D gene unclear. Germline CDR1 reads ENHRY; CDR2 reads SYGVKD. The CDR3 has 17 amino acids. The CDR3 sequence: CAIGETMAAIAYNEQFF. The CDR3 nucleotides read TGTGCCATCGGTGAGACCATGGCGGCTATCGCCTACAATGAACAGTTCTTC.

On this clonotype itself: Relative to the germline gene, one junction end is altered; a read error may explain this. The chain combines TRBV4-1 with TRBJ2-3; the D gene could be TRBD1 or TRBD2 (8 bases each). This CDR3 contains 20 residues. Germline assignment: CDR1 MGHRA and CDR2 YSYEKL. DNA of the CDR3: TGTGCCAGCAGCCCGCAACAGGGGGGCTCTATACTAGCGGTCACAGATACCCAGTATTTT. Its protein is CASSPQQGGSILAVTDTQYF.

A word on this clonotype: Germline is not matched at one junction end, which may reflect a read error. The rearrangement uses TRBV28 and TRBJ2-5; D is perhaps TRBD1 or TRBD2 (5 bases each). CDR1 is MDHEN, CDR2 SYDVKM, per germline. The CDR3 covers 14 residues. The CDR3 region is CGSSLWGIQETQYF. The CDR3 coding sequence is TGTGGCAGCAGCCTGTGGGGGATTCAAGAGACCCAGTACTTC.

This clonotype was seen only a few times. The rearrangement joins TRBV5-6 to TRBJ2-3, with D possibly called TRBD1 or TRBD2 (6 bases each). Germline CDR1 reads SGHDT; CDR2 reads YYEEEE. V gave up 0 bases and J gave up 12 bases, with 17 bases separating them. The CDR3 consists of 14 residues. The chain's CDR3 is CASSLGTGAGTQYF. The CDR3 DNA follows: TGTGCCAGCAGCTTGGGGACGGGGGCAGGTACACAGTATTTT.

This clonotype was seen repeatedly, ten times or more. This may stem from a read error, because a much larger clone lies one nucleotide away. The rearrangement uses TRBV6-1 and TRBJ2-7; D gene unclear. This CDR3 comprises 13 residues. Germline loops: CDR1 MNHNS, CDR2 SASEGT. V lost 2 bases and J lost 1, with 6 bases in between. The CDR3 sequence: CASSEWVSYEQYF. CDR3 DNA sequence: TGTGCCAGCAGTGAATGGGTTTCCTACGAGCAGTACTTC.

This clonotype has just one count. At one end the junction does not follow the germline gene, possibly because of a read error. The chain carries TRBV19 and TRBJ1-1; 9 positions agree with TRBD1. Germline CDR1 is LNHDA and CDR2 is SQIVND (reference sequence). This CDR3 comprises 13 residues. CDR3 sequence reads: CTSSLDRGMRAFF. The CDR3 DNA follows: TGTACCAGTAGTCTCGACAGGGGGATGAGAGCTTTCTTT. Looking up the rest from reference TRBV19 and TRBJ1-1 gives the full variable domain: DGGITQSPKYLFRKEGQNVTLSCEQNLNHDAMYWYRQDPGQGLRLIYYSQIVNDFQKGDIAEGYSVSREKKESFPLTVTSAQKNPTAFYLCTSSLDRGMRAFFGQGTRLTVV.

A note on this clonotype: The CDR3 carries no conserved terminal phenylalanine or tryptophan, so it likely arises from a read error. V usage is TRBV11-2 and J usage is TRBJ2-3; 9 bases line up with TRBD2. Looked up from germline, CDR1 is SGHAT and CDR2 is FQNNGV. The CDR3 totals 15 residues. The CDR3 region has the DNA TGTATCAGCAGCTTAGAGGCTAGCGGGACGGATACGCAGTATTTG. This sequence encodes CISSLEASGTDTQYL.

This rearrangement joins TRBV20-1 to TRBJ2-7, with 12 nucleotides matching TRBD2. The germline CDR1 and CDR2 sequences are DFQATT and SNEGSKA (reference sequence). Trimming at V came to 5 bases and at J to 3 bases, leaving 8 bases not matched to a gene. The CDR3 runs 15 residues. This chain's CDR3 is CSASPQLAGGYEQYF. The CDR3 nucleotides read TGCAGTGCTTCCCCGCAACTAGCGGGAGGCTACGAGCAGTACTTC.

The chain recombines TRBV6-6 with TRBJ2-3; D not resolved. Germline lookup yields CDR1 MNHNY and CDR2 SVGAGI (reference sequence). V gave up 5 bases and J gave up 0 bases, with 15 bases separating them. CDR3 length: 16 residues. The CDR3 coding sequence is TGTGCCAGCAGTCCATACCGGGTCAGGAGCACAGATACGCAGTATTTT. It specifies CASSPYRVRSTDTQYF.